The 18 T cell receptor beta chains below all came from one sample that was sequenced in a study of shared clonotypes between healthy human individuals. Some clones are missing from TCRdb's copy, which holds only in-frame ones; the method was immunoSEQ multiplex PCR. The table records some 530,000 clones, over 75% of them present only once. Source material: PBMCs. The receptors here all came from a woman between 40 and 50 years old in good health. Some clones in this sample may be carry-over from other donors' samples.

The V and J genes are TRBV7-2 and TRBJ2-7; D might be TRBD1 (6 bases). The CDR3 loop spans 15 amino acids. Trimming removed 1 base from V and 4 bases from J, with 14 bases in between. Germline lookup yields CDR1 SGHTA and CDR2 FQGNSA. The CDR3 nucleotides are TGTGCCAGCAGCTTAGGGCCGGGCAGGGGATACGAGCAGTACTTC. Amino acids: CASSLGPGRGYEQYF.

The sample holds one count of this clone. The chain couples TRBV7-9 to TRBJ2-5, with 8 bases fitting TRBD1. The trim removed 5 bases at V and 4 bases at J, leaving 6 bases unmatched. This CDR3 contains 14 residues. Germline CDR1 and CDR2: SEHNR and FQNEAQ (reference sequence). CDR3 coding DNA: TGTGCCAGCAGCAGGCCAGGGGGCTCAGAGACCCAGTACTTC. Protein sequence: CASSRPGGSETQYF.

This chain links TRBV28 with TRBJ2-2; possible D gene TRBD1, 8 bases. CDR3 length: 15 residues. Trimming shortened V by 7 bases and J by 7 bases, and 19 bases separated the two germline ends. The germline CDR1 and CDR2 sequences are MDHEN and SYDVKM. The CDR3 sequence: CASTPGGRTSGELFF. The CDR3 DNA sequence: TGTGCCAGCACCCCAGGGGGCCGGACTAGCGGGGAGCTGTTTTTT.

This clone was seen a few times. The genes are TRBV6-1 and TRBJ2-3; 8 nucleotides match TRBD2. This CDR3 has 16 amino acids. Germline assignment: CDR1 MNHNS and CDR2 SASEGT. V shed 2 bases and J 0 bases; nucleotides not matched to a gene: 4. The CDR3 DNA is TGTGCCAGCAGTGAAATTCCGGGAGGGAGCACAGATACGCAGTATTTT. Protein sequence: CASSEIPGGSTDTQYF.

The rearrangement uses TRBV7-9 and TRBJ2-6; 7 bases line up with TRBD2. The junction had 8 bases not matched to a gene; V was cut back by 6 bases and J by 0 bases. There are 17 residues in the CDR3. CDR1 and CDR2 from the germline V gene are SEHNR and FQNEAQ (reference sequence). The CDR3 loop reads CASRPAGSSSGANVLTF. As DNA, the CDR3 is TGTGCCAGCAGACCAGCGGGGTCTAGCTCTGGGGCCAACGTCCTGACTTTC.

CDR3 in amino acids: CASSFRITDTQYF. DNA for the CDR3: TGTGCCAGCAGTTTTAGGATCACAGATACGCAGTATTTT. The V call is TRBV28, the J call TRBJ2-3; D call uncertain. The V gene lost 3 bases and the J gene lost 2 bases, with 6 bases spanning the gap. This CDR3 contains 13 residues. Germline CDR1 and CDR2: MDHEN and SYDVKM.

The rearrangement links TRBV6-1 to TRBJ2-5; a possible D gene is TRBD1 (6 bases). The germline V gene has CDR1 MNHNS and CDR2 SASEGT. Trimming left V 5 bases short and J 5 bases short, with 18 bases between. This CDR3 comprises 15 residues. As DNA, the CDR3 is TGTGCCAGCAGTCCCCGACAGGTCTCCGGGGAGACCCAGTACTTC. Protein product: CASSPRQVSGETQYF.

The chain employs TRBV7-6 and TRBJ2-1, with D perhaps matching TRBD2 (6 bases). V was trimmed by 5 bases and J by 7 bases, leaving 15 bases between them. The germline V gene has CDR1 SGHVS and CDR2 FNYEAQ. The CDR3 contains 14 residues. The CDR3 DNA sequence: TGTGCCAGCAGCCCCCCGGGTAGCGGAAATGAGCAGTTCTTC. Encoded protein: CASSPPGSGNEQFF.

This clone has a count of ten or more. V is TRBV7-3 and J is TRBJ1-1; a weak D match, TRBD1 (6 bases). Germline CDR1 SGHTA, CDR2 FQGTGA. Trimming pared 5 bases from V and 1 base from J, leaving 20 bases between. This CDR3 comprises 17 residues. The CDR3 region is CASSKDGGAGGNTEAFF. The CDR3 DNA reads TGTGCCAGCAGCAAAGACGGGGGCGCGGGTGGGAACACTGAAGCTTTCTTT.

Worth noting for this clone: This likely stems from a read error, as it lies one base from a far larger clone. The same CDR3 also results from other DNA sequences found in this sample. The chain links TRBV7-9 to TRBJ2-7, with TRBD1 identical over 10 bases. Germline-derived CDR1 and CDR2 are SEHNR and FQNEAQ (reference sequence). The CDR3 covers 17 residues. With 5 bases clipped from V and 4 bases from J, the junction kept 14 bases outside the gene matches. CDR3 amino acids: CASSPGPWTGGTYEQYF. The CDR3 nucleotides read TGTGCCAGCAGCCCCGGCCCCTGGACAGGGGGGACGTACGAGCAGTACTTC.

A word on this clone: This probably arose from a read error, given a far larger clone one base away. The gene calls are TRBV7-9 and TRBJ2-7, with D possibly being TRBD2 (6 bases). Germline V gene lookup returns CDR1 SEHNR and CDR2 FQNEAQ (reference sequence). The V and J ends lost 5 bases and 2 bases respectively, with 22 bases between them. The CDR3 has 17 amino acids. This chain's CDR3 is CASSPPWRGGPTYEQYF. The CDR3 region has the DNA TGTGCCAGCAGCCCCCCATGGCGGGGTGGGCCGACCTACGAGCAGTACTTC. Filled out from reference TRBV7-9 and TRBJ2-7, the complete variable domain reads DTGVSQNPRHKITKRGQNVTFRCDPISEHNRLYWYRQTLGQGPEFLTYFQNEAQLEKSRLLSDRFSAERPKGSFSTLEIQRTEQGDSAMYLCASSPPWRGGPTYEQYFGPGTRLTVT.

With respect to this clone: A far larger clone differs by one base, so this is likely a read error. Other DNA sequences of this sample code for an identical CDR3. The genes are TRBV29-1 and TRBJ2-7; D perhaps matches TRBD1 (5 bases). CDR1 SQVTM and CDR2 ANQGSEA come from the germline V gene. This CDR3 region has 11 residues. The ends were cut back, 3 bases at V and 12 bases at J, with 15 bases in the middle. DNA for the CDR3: TGCAGCGTTGATCTTGACAGTCGGTCGTACTTC. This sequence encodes CSVDLDSRSYF.

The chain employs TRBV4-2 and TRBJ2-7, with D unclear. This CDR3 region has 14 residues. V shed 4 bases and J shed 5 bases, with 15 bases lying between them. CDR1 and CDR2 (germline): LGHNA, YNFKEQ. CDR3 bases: TGTGCCAGCAGCCTTGGTTGGGTATCGCACGAGCAGTACTTC. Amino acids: CASSLGWVSHEQYF.

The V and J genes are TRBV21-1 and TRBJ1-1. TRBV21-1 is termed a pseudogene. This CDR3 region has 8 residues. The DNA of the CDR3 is TGTGCCAGCAGCAGGGCTTTCTTT. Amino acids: CASSRAFF.

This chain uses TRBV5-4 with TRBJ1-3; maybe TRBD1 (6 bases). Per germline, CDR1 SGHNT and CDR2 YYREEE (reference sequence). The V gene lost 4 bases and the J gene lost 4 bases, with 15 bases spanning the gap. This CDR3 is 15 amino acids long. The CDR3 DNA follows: TGTGCCAGCAGCCAACGAACAGGGTCAGGAAACACCATATATTTT. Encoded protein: CASSQRTGSGNTIYF.

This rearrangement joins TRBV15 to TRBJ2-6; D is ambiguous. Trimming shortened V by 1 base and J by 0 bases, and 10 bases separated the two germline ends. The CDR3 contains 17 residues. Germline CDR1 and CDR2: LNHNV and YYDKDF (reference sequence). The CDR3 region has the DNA TGTGCCACCAGCAGAGTGGAACGGATCTCTGGGGCCAACGTCCTGACTTTC. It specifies CATSRVERISGANVLTF.

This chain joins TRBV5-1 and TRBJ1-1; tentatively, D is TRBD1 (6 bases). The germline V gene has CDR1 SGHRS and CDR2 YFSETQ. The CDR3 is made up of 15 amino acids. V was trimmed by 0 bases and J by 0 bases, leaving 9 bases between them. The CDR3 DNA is TGCGCCAGCAGCTTGGATGGGGGCATGAACACTGAAGCTTTCTTT. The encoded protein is CASSLDGGMNTEAFF.

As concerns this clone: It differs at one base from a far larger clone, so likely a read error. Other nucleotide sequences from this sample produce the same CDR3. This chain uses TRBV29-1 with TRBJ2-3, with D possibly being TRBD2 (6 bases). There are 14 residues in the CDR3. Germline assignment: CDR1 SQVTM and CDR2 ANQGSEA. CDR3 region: CSVGAGTATDTQYF. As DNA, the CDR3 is TGCAGCGTTGGAGCGGGTACAGCCACAGATACACAGTATTTT.